This passage covers 18 T cell receptor beta chains from one sample sequenced in a study of early T cells in non-severe SARS-CoV-2 infection (dated by TCRdb to the early 2020s). Library generation was performed with 5' RACE. Sequenced using a NextSeq 500. TCRdb reanalyzed the raw reads on its own, using fastp at Q25 for trimming and MiXCR for clone calling, and kept in-frame beta chains. CDR3 protein duplicates are merged, each entry listing the most common genes and DNA. Here the sample has tens of thousands of distinct CDR3 sequences; roughly a tenth occur a single time. The ten largest clones add up to roughly 8% of the sample. Sequences were obtained from whole blood. All receptors derive from an adult who was a healthcare worker with PCR-confirmed SARS-CoV-2 infection or an uninfected control (not recorded which).

This clonotype appeared many times. The rearrangement uses TRBV9 and TRBJ2-1, with TRBD2 matching 7 bases. This CDR3 contains 12 residues. J was trimmed by 8 bases and V by 8 bases; bases with no gene match: 7. CDR1 is SGDLS, CDR2 YYNGEE, per germline. The CDR3 DNA follows: TGTGCCAGTCAGGCGGGAGAGGATGAGCAGTTCTTC. It yields the protein CASQAGEDEQFF.

The chain joins TRBV6-5 to TRBJ1-6; D perhaps matches TRBD1 (5 bases). Per germline, CDR1 MNHEY and CDR2 SVGAGI. The V end lost 10 bases, the J end lost 10 bases, and 14 bases lay between the germline ends. The CDR3 totals 12 residues. The CDR3 DNA reads as TGTGCCACCAAGGTGGGGGGATCACCCCTCCACTTT. Its protein is CATKVGGSPLHF.

This clonotype was recorded at least ten times. This rearrangement joins TRBV12-5 to TRBJ1-2; 9 nucleotides agree with TRBD1. Germline V gives CDR1 LGHNT, CDR2 FRNRAP. With 6 bases clipped from V and 6 bases from J, the junction kept 8 bases outside the gene matches. This CDR3 region has 14 residues. The CDR3, as DNA: TGTGCTAGTGGCGTGACAGGGGGAAGTAATGGCTACACCTTC. Protein product: CASGVTGGSNGYTF.

This clonotype came up a few times. The chain joins TRBV20-1 to TRBJ2-1; 11 bases are a match to TRBD2. Germline values: CDR1 DFQATT, CDR2 SNEGSKA (reference sequence). CDR3 length equals 18 residues. With V trimmed by 3 bases and J by 0 bases, 10 bases remained unmatched. CDR3 bases: TGCAGTGCTAGGGCTAGCGGGAGGTTTTACAGCTCCTACAATGAGCAGTTCTTC. It yields the protein CSARASGRFYSSYNEQFF.

There are a few counts of this clonotype. V gene TRBV30 combines with J gene TRBJ2-7, with 8 positions matching TRBD1. The CDR3 length is 13 residues. Germline loops: CDR1 GTSNPN, CDR2 SVGIG (reference sequence). The V gene end was trimmed by 5 bases and the J gene end by 9 bases; junction bases not matched to a gene: 12. Here the CDR3 DNA reads TGTGCCTGGGCGCACAGGGGGAAGACGGGGCAGTACTTC. It is translated as CAWAHRGKTGQYF.

This clonotype was seen only a few times. This chain joins TRBV6-2 or TRBV6-3 and TRBJ1-5; D perhaps matches TRBD1 (6 bases). The CDR3 loop spans 14 amino acids. Germline CDR1 is MNHEY and CDR2 is SVGEGT. V lost 2 bases and J 6 bases, leaving 11 bases between the germline ends. Here the CDR3 DNA reads TGTGCCAGCAGTTACGGGGGGGGCGGTCAGCCCCAGCATTTT. Encoded protein: CASSYGGGGQPQHF.

This clonotype was detected many times. The chain is built from TRBV3-1 and TRBJ1-2; D remains ambiguous. Germline CDR1 LGHDT, CDR2 YNNKEL (reference sequence). The CDR3 totals 13 residues. Trimming pared 8 bases from V and 0 bases from J, leaving 10 bases between. The CDR3 is CASRSAANYGYTF. Written as DNA, the CDR3 is TGTGCCAGCCGCTCGGCGGCTAACTATGGCTACACCTTC.

This clonotype was seen many times. The rearrangement links TRBV6-5 to TRBJ1-6; the D gene is possibly TRBD1 (6 bases). This CDR3 contains 14 residues. Trimming took 6 bases from V and 9 from J, leaving 15 bases between them. Germline V gene sequence: CDR1 MNHEY, CDR2 SVGAGI. DNA for the CDR3: TGTGCCAGCAGAAGGGGGGAGCTTACTTCACCCCTCCACTTT. Translated: CASRRGELTSPLHF.

V is TRBV2 and J is TRBJ2-5, with D maybe TRBD1 (6 bases). CDR1 SNHLY and CDR2 FYNNEI come from the germline V gene. The CDR3 extends over 14 amino acids. Between the trimmed V and J ends, which lost 6 bases and 2 bases, there was a span of 13 bases. The CDR3 DNA follows: TGTGCCAGCAGCTCGCAGGGGCCTCAAGAGACCCAGTACTTC. Residues: CASSSQGPQETQYF.

This clonotype was counted at least ten times. The chain combines TRBV20-1 with TRBJ2-1; TRBD2 agrees at 12 bases. Per germline, CDR1 DFQATT and CDR2 SNEGSKA (reference sequence). CDR3 length: 14 residues. J was trimmed by 7 bases and V by 4 bases; bases with no gene match: 5. CDR3 nucleotides: TGCAGTGCTACTAGCGGGAGGGCCGGGAATGAGCAGTTCTTC. It specifies CSATSGRAGNEQFF.

In this sample, this clonotype turned up many times. V usage is TRBV11-2 and J usage is TRBJ2-4; 7 nucleotides match TRBD1. J lost 6 bases, V lost 3 bases, and 5 bases had no gene match. Germline-derived CDR1 and CDR2 are SGHAT and FQNNGV. The CDR3 length is 14 residues. The chain's CDR3 is CASSFGTERNIQYF. The DNA of the CDR3 is TGTGCCAGCAGCTTCGGGACAGAGAGAAACATTCAGTACTTC. The full variable domain, its missing parts supplied by reference TRBV11-2 and TRBJ2-4, is EAGVAQSPRYKIIEKRQSVAFWCNPISGHATLYWYQQILGQGPKLLIQFQNNGVVDDSQLPKDRFSAERLKGVDSTLKIQPAKLEDSAVYLCASSFGTERNIQYFGAGTRLSVL.

This clonotype was detected a few times. CDR3 sequence (DNA): TGTGCCAGCAGTTCCCCGACTAGCGATTACAATGAGCAGTTCTTC. As protein: CASSSPTSDYNEQFF. The chain recombines TRBV6-2 or TRBV6-3 with TRBJ2-1; 8 positions match TRBD2. The CDR3 totals 15 residues. Germline CDR1 and CDR2: MNHEY and SVGEGT. V was clipped by 4 bases and J by 4 bases; unmatched bases: 6.

This clonotype occurred many times. V gene TRBV30 combines with J gene TRBJ1-5, with TRBD1 identical over 7 bases. J lost 2 bases, V lost 8 bases, and 12 bases had no gene match. CDR3 length equals 15 residues. The germline gives CDR1 GTSNPN, CDR2 SVGIG (reference sequence). Here the CDR3 DNA reads TGTGCCCTTAGCCAGGGGGTCTACGGCAATCAGCCCCAGCATTTT. The encoded protein is CALSQGVYGNQPQHF.

A remark on this clonotype: Compared with germline, one end of the junction differs, possibly owing to a read error. The chain combines TRBV7-7 with TRBJ2-3; TRBD2 agrees at 8 bases. This CDR3 has 15 amino acids. The germline V gene has CDR1 SSHAT and CDR2 FNYEAQ (reference sequence). DNA for the CDR3: TGTGCTAGCAGCCCCGTAGCGGGAACGGCAGATACGCAGTATTTT. It is translated as CASSPVAGTADTQYF.

The CDR3 DNA reads TGTGCCAGCAGCCAAGTTGCCGACAATTACAATGAGCAGTTCTTC. Amino acid sequence: CASSQVADNYNEQFF. The chain links TRBV4-2 to TRBJ2-1; D gene uncertain. The CDR3 length is 15 residues. Germline V lookup: CDR1 LGHNA, CDR2 YNFKEQ. V lost 1 base and J 4 bases, leaving 11 bases between the germline ends.

This clonotype was detected only a few times. The CDR3 coding sequence is TGCGCCAGCAGCCACCTCGGCGGGGGTCCGGAGCAGTACTTC. Translating gives CASSHLGGGPEQYF. V gene TRBV4-3 combines with J gene TRBJ2-7; 7 nucleotides match TRBD2. The CDR3 is 14 amino acids. V trimming: 3 bases; J trimming: 7 bases; junction bases outside the gene matches: 9. Germline lookup yields CDR1 LGHNA and CDR2 YSLEER.

This clonotype was seen many times. This chain joins TRBV20-1 and TRBJ2-5, with D hard to call. The CDR3 has 10 residues. The germline V gene has CDR1 DFQATT and CDR2 SNEGSKA (reference sequence). With 0 bases removed from V and 6 bases from J, the gap between germline ends came to 2 bases. CDR3 in amino acids: CSAREKTQYF. The CDR3 coding sequence is TGCAGTGCTAGAGAAAAGACCCAGTACTTC.

This clonotype has at least ten counts. The gene calls are TRBV20-1 and TRBJ2-2, with D perhaps being TRBD1 or TRBD2 (5 bases each). Deletions cut 7 bases from V and 4 bases from J, with 13 bases between. This CDR3 comprises 13 residues. Per germline, CDR1 DFQATT and CDR2 SNEGSKA (reference sequence). This chain's CDR3 is CSVGGWSTGELFF. CDR3 bases: TGCAGTGTTGGGGGTTGGAGCACCGGGGAGCTGTTTTTT.